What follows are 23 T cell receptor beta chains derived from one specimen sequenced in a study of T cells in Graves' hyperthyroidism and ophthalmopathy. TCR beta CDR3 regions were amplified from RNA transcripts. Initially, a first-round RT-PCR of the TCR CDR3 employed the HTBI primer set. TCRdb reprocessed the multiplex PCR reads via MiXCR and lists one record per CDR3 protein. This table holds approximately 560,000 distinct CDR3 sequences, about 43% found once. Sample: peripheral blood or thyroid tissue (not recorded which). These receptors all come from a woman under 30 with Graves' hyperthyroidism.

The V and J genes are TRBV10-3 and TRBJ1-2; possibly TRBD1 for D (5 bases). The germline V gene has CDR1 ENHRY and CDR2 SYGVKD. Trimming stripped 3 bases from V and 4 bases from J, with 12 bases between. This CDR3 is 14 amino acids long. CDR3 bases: TGTGCCATCAGTGAACAGGAGGGTAGCTATGGCTACACCTTC. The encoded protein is CAISEQEGSYGYTF.

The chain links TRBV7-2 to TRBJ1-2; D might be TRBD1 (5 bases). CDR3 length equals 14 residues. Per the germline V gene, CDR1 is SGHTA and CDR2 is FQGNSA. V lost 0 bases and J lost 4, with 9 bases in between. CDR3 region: CASSLAYGGYGYTF. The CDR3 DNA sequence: TGTGCCAGCAGCTTAGCGTATGGGGGCTATGGCTACACCTTC.

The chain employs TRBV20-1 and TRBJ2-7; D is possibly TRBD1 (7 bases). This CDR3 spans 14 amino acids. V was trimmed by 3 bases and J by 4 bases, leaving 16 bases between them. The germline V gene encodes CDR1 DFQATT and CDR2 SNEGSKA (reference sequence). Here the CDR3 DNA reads TGCAGTGCTAGGTGGACAGGTGGGGGGTACGAGCAGTACTTC. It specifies CSARWTGGGYEQYF.

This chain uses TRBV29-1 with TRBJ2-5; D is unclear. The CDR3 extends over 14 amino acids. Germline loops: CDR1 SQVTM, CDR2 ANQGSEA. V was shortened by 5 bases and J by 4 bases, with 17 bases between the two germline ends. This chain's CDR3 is CSVLPGRMGETQYF. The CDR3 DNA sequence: TGCAGCGTTCTGCCCGGACGGATGGGAGAGACCCAGTACTTC.

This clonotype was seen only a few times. The CDR3 nucleotides read TGTGCCAGCAGCTTAGCGCCGACAGGGACCGGGGAGCTGTTTTTT. It specifies CASSLAPTGTGELFF. V gene TRBV7-2 combines with J gene TRBJ2-2, with 7 nucleotides matching TRBD1. Trimming took 0 bases from V and 5 from J; bases not matched to a gene: 3. The CDR3 has 15 amino acids. In germline, CDR1 is SGHTA, CDR2 FQGNSA.

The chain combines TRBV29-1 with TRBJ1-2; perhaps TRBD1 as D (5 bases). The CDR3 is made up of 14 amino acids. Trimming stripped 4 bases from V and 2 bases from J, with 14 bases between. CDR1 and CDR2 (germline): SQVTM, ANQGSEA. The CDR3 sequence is CSVVRQGDNYGYTF. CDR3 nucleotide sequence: TGCAGCGTTGTCCGTCAGGGTGACAACTATGGCTACACCTTC.

The CDR3 reads CASSSTRTDGRNEQFF. DNA for the CDR3: TGTGCCAGCAGTTCGACAAGGACGGATGGAAGGAATGAGCAGTTCTTC. This chain links TRBV25-1 with TRBJ2-1; D is uncertain. There are 16 residues in the CDR3. Trimming shortened V by 5 bases and J by 7 bases, and 21 bases separated the two germline ends. Germline CDR1 MGHDK, CDR2 SYGVNS.

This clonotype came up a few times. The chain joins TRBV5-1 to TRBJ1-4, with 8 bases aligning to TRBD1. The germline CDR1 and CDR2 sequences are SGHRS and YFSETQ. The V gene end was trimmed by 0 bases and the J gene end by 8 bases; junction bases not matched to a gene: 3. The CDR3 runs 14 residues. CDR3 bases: TGCGCCAGCAGCTTGGTGCCAGGGGGCGAAAAACTGTTTTTT. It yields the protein CASSLVPGGEKLFF.

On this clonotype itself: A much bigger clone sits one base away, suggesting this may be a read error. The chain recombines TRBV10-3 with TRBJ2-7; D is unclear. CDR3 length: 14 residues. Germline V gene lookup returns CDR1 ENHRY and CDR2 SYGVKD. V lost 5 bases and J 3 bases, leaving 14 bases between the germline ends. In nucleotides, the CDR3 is TGTGCCATCAGTCACGGATTACTTGGCTACGAGCAGTACTTC. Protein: CAISHGLLGYEQYF.

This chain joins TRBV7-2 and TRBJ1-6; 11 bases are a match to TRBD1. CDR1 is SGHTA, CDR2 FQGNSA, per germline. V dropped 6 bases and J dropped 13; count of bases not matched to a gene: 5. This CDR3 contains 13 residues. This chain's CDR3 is CASSRDRGVPLHF. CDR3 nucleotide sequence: TGTGCCAGCAGTCGGGACAGGGGGGTCCCCCTCCACTTT.

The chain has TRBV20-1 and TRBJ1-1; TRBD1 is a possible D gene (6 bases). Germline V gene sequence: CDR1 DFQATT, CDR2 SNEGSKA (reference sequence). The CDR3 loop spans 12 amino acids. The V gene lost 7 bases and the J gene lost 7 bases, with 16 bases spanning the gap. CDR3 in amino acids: CSGTPGQLEAFF. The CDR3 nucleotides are TGCAGTGGGACCCCCGGACAGCTTGAAGCTTTCTTT.

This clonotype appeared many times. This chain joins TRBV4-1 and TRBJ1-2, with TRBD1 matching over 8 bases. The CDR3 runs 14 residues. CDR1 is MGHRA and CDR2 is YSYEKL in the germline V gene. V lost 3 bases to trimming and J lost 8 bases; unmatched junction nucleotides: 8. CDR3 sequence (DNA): TGCGCCAGCAGCCAGGGAAGGACAGGGAAGGGCTACACCTTC. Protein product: CASSQGRTGKGYTF.

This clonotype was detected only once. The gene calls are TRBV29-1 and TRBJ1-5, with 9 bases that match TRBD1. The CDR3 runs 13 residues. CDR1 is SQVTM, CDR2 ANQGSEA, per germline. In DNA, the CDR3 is TGCGGCGCTAGACAGGGGGGTGAGCAGCCCCAGCATTTT. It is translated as CGARQGGEQPQHF.

The CDR3 loop reads CASSQDGGATESEAFF. The DNA for the CDR3 is TGCGCCAGCAGCCAAGATGGGGGGGCGACAGAGTCTGAAGCTTTCTTT. The chain recombines TRBV4-1 with TRBJ1-1, with a weak D call TRBD1 (6 bases). The V gene's germline CDR1 is MGHRA and CDR2 YSYEKL. This CDR3 region has 16 residues. The V and J ends lost 0 bases and 6 bases respectively, with 17 bases between them.

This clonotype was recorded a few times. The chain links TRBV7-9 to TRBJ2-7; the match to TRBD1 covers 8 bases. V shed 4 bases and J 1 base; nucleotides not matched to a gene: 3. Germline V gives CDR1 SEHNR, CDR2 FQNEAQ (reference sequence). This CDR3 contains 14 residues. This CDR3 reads CASSSQGESYEQYF. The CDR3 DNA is TGTGCCAGCAGCTCACAGGGGGAATCCTACGAGCAGTACTTC.

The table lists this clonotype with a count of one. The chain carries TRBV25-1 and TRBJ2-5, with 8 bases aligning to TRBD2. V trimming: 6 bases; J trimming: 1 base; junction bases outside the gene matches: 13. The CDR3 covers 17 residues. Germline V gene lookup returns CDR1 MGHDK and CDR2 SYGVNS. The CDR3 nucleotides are TGTGCCAGCAGCGTAGACGCAAGCGGGGGAATCCAAGAGACCCAGTACTTC. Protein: CASSVDASGGIQETQYF.

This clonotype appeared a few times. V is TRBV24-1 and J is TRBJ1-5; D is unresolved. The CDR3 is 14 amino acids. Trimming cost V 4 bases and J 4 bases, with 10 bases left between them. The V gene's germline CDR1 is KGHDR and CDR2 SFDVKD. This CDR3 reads CATSDSVRNQPQHF. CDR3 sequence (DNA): TGTGCCACCAGTGACTCGGTCCGAAATCAGCCCCAGCATTTT.

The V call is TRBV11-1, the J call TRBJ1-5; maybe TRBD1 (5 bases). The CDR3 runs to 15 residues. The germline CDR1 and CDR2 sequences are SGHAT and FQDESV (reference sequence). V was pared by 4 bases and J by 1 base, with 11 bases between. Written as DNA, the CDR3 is TGTGCCAGCAGCTCACAGGCAACCAGCAATCAGCCCCAGCATTTT. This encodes CASSSQATSNQPQHF.

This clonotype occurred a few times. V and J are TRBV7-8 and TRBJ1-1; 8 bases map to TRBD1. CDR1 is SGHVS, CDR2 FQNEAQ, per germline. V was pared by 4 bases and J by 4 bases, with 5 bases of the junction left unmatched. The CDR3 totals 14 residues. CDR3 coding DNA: TGTGCCAGCAGCTCGTTACAGGGGGGCACTGAAGCTTTCTTT. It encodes CASSSLQGGTEAFF.

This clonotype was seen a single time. The CDR3 sequence is CSARGFSTGGYGYTF. DNA for the CDR3: TGCAGTGCTAGAGGCTTTAGCACAGGGGGCTATGGCTACACCTTC. This sequence joins TRBV20-1 and TRBJ1-2, with 8 bases that match TRBD1. From germline, CDR1 is DFQATT and CDR2 SNEGSKA (reference sequence). The CDR3 spans 15 residues. After removal of 1 base from V and 4 bases from J, the junction contained 8 bases not matched to a gene.

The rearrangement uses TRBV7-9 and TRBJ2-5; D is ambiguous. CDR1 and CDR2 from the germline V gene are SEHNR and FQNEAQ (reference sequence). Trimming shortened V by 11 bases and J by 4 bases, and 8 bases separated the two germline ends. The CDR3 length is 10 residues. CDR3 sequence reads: CAWRRETQYF. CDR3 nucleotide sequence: TGTGCCTGGCGGCGAGAGACCCAGTACTTC. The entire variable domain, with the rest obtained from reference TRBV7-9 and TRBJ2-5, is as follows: DTGVSQNPRHKITKRGQNVTFRCDPISEHNRLYWYRQTLGQGPEFLTYFQNEAQLEKSRLLSDRFSAERPKGSFSTLEIQRTEQGDSAMYLCAWRRETQYFGPGTRLLVL.

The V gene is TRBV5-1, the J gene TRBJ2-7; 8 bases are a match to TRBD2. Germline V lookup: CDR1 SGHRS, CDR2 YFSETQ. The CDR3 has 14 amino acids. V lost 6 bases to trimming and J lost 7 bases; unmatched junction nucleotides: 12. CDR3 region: CASTRPGLDEEQYF. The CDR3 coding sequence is TGCGCCAGCACCCGACCGGGACTAGATGAGGAGCAGTACTTC.

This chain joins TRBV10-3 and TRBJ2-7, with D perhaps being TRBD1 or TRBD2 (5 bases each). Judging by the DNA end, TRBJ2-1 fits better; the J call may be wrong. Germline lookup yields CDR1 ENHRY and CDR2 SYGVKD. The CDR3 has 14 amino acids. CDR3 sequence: CAISEVGRGDEQFF. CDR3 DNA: TGTGCCATCAGTGAGGTCGGCCGAGGGGATGAGCAGTTCTTC.